Ten or more counts support the clone carrying this T cell receptor beta chain. This sample is part of a study of human T cells and chemical hapten exposure. Across the study: Variation in per-sample TCR yields came mainly from small pooled library volume differences.

One entry per CDR3 protein results from TCRdb running MiXCR on the RACE reads. The data show under 110,000 distinct CDR3 sequences, roughly 12% seen once. Trimming took off 11 bases at V and 0 bases at J, with 8 bases between the two ends. Germline assignment: CDR1 SEHNR and CDR2 FQNEAQ (reference sequence). The CDR3 loop spans 12 amino acids. Time point reported: pre-sensitization, week 0. Described treatment: therapeutic diphenylcyclopropenone sensitization with weekly scalp DPC. The sequenced sample was whole blood, obtained in connection with sensitization to the hapten diphenylcyclopropenone (DPC). The chain recombines TRBV7-9 with TRBJ2-1; D possibly corresponds to TRBD2 (6 bases). The TCR was taken from a woman aged 45-60 years with alopecia areata. Some clones in this sample may be carry-over from other donors' samples. The CDR3 DNA is TGTGCCGGAGGGAGCTCCTACAATGAGCAGTTCTTC. Its protein is CAGGSSYNEQFF.